This TCR beta chain is from a study of blood T cell repertoires in COVID-19. Study-level background: Samples representing acute and convalescent COVID-19 were sourced from the United States, Italy and Spain. The analysed material was cDNA or gDNA that came from T cells, B-cell-depleted T cells, or PBMCs.

The CDR3 has 17 residues. Germline-derived CDR1 and CDR2 are SGHNT and YYREEE (reference sequence). The J segment lost 2 bases and the V segment lost 4 bases, leaving 12 bases of the junction unmatched. TCRdb's table, derived via immunoSEQ multiplex PCR, lists solely in-frame clones and lacks some. The sample includes roughly 46,000 clones, 70% to 90% seen only once; the top ten take around 16%. This receptor was taken from a human donor in a cohort sampled during active COVID-19. The donor label of this sample is uncertain. Sequenced: peripheral blood. The chain links TRBV5-4 to TRBJ2-7; 10 bases are a match to TRBD1. The CDR3, as DNA: TGTGCCAGCAGCGCTTGGGGGCTTGGACAGGGGGCCTACGAGCAGTACTTC. Translated: CASSAWGLGQGAYEQYF.